The sequence of this T cell receptor (beta chain) was determined in a study of molecular identifiers for immune sequencing clone quantification. Study observations and caveats: Clones above 20 RNA copies contained over 98% of effector molecules and under 1% of naive molecules.

V lost 5 bases and J lost 4; bases outside the gene matches: 4. The V gene's germline CDR1 is ENHRY and CDR2 SYGVKD. The length of the CDR3 is 14 residues. TCRdb itself ran the PCR reads through MiXCR, one entry per CDR3 protein. Of 490,000 or so distinct CDR3 sequences listed, roughly 24% are singletons. In the case of this clonotype: As yet, its antigen is unknown.

The sequencing input was naive CD8+ T cells from blood, with Jurkat cell RNA spiked in. The sample's subset: FACS-sorted CD8+CD4-CCR7+CD45RA+ naive T cells. J is TRBJ1-4 and V is TRBV10-3, with 7 bases aligning to TRBD1. This TCR was sampled from a human donor in good health. Some libraries in this study had Jurkat cell RNA spiked in. The CDR3 here is CAISPGQINEKLFF. CDR3 DNA: TGTGCCATCAGTCCGGGACAGATTAATGAAAAACTGTTTTTT.